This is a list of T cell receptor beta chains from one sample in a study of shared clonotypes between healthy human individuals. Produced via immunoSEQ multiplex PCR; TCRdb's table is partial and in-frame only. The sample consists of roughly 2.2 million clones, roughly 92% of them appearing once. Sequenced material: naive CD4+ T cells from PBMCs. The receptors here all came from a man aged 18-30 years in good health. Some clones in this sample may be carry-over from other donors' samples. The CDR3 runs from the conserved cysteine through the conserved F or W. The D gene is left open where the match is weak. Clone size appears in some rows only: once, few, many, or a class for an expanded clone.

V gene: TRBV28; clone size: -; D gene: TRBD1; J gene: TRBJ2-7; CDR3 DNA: TGTGCCAGCAGTACCCCGGGACAGGGTTCCCTCGAGCAGTACTTC; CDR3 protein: CASSTPGQGSLEQYF
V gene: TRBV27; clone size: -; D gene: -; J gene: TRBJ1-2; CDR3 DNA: TGTGCCAGCAGTTTCCCCGGGGGAGGCTACACCTTC; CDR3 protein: CASSFPGGGYTF
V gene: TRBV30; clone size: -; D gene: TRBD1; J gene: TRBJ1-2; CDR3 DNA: TGTGCCTGCGAAGGGGGGACAGCCCTCTATGGCTACACCTTC; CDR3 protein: CACEGGTALYGYTF
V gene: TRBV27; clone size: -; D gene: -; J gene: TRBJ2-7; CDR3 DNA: TGTGCCACCCATGGGACGGCCCGGTCCGAGCAGTACTTC; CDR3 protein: CATHGTARSEQYF
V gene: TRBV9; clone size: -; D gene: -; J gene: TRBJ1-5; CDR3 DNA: TGTGCCAGCACCAAAGGCGGCAGCAGCAATCAGCCCCAGCATTTT; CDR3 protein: CASTKGGSSNQPQHF
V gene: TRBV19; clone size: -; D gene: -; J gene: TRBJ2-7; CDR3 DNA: TGTGCCAGTAGTACTAATGGGTACGAGCAGTACTTC; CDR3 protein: CASSTNGYEQYF
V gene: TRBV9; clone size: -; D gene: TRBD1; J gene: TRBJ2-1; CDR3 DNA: TGTGCCAGCAGCGTCCGGGACAGGGGCTACAATGAGCAGTTCTTC; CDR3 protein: CASSVRDRGYNEQFF
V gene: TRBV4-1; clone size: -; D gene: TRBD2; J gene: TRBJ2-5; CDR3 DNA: TGCGCCAGCAGCCTAGACGGGAGGGAGACCCAGTACTTC; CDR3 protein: CASSLDGRETQYF
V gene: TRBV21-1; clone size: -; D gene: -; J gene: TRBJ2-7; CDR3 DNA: TGTGCCAGCCCCGCAGGGACAGGGGGCTACGAGCAGTACTTC; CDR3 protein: CASPAGTGGYEQYF
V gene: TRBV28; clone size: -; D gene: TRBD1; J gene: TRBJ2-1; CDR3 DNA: TGTGCCAGCAGTGAGACAGGGGGCGCTCATAACAATGAGCAGTTCTTC; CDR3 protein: CASSETGGAHNNEQFF
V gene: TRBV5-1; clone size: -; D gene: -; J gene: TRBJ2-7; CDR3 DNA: TGCGCCAGCAGCCAGTCCTACGAGCAGTACTTC; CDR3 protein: CASSQSYEQYF
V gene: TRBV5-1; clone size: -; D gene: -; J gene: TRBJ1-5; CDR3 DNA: TGCGCCAGCAGCCCTGGCCCAGAGCAACAGCCCCAGCATTTT; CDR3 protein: CASSPGPEQQPQHF
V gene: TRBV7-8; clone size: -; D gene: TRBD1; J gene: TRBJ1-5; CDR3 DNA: TGTGCCAGCAGCTTAGTCAGGGGGCAGAATCAGCCCCAGCATTTT; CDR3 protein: CASSLVRGQNQPQHF
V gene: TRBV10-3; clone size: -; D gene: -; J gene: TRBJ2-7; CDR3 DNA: TGTGCCATCAGCAGTTTTGAGGAGCAGTACTTC; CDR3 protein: CAISSFEEQYF
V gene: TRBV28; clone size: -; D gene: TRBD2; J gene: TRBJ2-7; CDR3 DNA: TGTGCCAGCAGTCCACTAGCGCTAAGCTCCTACGAGCAGTACTTC; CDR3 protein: CASSPLALSSYEQYF
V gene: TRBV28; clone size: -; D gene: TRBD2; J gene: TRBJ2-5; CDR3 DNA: TGTGCCAGCAGGACAGGACTAGCGGGAGGTCAAGAGACCCAGTACTTC; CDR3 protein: CASRTGLAGGQETQYF
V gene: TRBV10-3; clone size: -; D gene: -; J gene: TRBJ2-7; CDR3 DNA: TGTGCCATCAGTGACCCCGGACAGACCTACGAGCAGTACTTC; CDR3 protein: CAISDPGQTYEQYF
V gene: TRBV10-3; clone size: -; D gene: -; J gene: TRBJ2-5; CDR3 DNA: TGTGCCATCAGTGAAGGTAGGGGAGGCGGAGAGACCCAGTACTTC; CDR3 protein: CAISEGRGGGETQYF
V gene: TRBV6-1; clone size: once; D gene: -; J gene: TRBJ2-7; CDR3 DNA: TGTGCCAGCAGTCTGGGGGTGGGTTACGAGCAGTACTTC; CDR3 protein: CASSLGVGYEQYF
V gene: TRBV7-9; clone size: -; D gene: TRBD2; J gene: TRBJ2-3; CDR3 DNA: TGTGTGGGCGGGGGGAGTTACACAGATACGCAGTATTTT; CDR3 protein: CVGGGSYTDTQYF
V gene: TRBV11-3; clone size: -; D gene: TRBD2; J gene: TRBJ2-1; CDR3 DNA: TGTGCCAGCAGCTTAGGCGGACTAGCGGGTCCGGTGTTCTTC; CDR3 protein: CASSLGGLAGPVFF
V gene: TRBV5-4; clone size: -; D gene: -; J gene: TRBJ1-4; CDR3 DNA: TGTGCCAGCAGCTGGTTGGGGATCTCTGCAACTAATGAAAAACTGTTTTTT; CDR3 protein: CASSWLGISATNEKLFF
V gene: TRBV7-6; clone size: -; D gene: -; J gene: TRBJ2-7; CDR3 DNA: TGTGCCAGCAGCCCCTCGACGGGGTCTCCTTCCTACGAGCAGTACTTC; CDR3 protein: CASSPSTGSPSYEQYF
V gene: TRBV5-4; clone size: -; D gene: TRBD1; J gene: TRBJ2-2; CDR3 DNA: TGTGCCAGCAGCGCCGGAGACAGGGGGTTCACCGGGGAGCTGTTTTTT; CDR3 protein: CASSAGDRGFTGELFF
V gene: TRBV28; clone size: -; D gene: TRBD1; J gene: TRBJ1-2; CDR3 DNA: TGTGCCAGCAGTTTCGGGACAGCAACTAACTATGGCTACACCTTC; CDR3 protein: CASSFGTATNYGYTF
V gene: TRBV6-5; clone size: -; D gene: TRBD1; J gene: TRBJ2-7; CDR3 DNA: TGTGCCAGCAGTTATAAGACAGGGTGGAGCGAGCAGTACTTC; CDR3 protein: CASSYKTGWSEQYF
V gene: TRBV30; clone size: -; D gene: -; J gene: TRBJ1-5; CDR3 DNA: TGTGCCTGGAGTGTTGGCAGTTATAACAATCAGCCCCAGCATTTT; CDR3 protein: CAWSVGSYNNQPQHF
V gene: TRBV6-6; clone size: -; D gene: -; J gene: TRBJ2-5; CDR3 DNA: TGTGCCAGCAATACACGGATTAGTGAGACCCAGTACTTC; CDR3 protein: CASNTRISETQYF
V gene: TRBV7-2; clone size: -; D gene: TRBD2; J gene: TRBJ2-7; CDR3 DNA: TGTGCCAGCAGCCCACCAGCGGGAGGGCCTAGATACGAGCAGTACTTC; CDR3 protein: CASSPPAGGPRYEQYF
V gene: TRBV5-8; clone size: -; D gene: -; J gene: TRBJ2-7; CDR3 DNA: TGTGCCAGCAGCTCACGCGGGGCAGCATACGAGCAGTACTTC; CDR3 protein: CASSSRGAAYEQYF
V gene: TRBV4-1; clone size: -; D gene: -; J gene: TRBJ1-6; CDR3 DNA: TGCGCCAGCAGCCAATCTCTAGACAGACAACTATGGAATTCACCCCTCCACTTT; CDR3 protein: CASSQSLDRQLWNSPLHF
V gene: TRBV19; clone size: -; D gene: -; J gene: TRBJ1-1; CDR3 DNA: TGTGCCAGTACCCGGATGGGGGCCACTGAAGCTTTCTTT; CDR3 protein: CASTRMGATEAFF
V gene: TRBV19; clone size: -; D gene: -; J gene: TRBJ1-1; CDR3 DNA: TGTGCCAGTAGTATAGTGGGGACGATGAACACTGAAGCTTTCTTT; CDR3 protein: CASSIVGTMNTEAFF
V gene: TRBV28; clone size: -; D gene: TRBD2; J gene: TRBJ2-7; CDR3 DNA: TGTGCCAGCAGTTTGCCAGGGCCGGGGGGCTACGAGCAGTACTTC; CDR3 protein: CASSLPGPGGYEQYF
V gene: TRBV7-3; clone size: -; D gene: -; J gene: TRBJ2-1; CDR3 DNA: TGTGCCAGCAGCCCCCGGGCTAGCTCCTACAATGAGCAGTTCTTC; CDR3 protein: CASSPRASSYNEQFF
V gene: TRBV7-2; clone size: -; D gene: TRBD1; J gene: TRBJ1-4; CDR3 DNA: TGTGCCAGCAGCCCCCAGACAGGGATCGGGGAAAAACTGTTTTTT; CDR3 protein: CASSPQTGIGEKLFF
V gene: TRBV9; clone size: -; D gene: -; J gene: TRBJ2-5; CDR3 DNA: TGTGCCAGCAGCCCCCGTCGCGGAGACCCTGGGGAGACCCAGTACTTC; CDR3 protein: CASSPRRGDPGETQYF
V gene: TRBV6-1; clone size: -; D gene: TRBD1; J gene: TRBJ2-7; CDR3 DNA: TGTGCCAGTTCCTTGACAGGGTCCTACGAGCAGTACTTC; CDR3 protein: CASSLTGSYEQYF
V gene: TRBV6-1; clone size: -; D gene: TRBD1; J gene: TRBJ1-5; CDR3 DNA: TGTGCCAGCAGTGAACAGGGACAGGGGTTAGGCCAGCCCCAGCATTTT; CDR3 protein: CASSEQGQGLGQPQHF
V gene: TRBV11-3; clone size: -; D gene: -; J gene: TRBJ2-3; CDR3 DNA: TGTGCCAGCAGCTTTTACAGCGATACGCAGTATTTT; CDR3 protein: CASSFYSDTQYF
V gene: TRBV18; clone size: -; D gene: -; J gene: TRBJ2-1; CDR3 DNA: TGTGCCAGCTCACCATTTGGCGGCTACTCCTACAATGAGCAGTTCTTC; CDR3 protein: CASSPFGGYSYNEQFF
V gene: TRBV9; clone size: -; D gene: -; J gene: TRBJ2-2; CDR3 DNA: TGTGCCAGCAGCGCCGCATATTCCGCGAACACCGGGGAGCTGTTTTTT; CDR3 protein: CASSAAYSANTGELFF
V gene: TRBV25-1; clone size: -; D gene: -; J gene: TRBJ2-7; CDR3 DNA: TGTGCCAGCAGTTCTACAGGGGAGGGAGAGCAGTACTTC; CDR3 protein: CASSSTGEGEQYF
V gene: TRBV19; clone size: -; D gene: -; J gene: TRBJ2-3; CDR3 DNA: TGTGCCAGTTCGCGAGCGGAAAGCACAGATACGCAGTATTTT; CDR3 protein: CASSRAESTDTQYF
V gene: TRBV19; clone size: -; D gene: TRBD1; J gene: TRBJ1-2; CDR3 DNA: TGTGCCAGTAGTATAACGGCAGGGGGTAACTATGGCTACACCTTC; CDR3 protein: CASSITAGGNYGYTF
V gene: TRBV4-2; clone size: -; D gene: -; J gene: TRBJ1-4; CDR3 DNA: TGTGCCAGCAGCCCACGCCCGGGGGAAAAACTGTTTTTT; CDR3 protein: CASSPRPGEKLFF
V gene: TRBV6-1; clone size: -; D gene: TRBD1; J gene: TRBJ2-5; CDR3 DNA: TGTGCCAGCACCCTAGACAGGGCCCAAGAGACCCAGTACTTC; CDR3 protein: CASTLDRAQETQYF
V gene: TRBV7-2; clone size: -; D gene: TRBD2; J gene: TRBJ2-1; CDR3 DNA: TGTGCCAGCAGCTTAATGTCTACTAGCGGGAGGGCTGGGAATGAGCAGTTCTTC; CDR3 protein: CASSLMSTSGRAGNEQFF
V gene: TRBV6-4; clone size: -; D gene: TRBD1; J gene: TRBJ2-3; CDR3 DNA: TGTGCCAGCAGCGCAGGGGGACGAGGGGATACGCAGTATTTT; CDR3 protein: CASSAGGRGDTQYF
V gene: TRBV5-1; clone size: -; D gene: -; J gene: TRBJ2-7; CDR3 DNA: TGCGCCAGCAGCTGGACCGGGACGTCGCTAGCGACTCGCGTCGAGCAGTACTTC; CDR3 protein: CASSWTGTSLATRVEQYF
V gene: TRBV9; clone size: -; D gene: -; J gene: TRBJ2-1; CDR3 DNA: TGTGCCAGCAGCGTAGTAGGTGTCGCGCGCAGGAATGAGCAGTTCTTC; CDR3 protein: CASSVVGVARRNEQFF
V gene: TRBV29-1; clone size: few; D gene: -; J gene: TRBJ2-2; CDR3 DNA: TGCAGCGTTGCCGGGACCGGGGAGCTGTTTTTT; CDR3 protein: CSVAGTGELFF